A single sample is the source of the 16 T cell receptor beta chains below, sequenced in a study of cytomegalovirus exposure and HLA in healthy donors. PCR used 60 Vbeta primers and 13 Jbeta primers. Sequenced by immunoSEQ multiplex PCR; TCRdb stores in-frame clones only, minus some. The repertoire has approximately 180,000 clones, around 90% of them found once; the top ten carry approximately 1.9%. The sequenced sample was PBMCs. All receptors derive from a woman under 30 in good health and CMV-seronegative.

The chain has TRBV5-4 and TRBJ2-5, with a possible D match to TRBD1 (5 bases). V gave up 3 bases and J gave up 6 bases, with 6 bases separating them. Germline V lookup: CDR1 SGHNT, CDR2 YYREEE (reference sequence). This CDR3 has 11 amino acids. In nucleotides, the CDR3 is TGTGCCAGCAGCTACAGGCAGACCCAGTACTTC. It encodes CASSYRQTQYF.

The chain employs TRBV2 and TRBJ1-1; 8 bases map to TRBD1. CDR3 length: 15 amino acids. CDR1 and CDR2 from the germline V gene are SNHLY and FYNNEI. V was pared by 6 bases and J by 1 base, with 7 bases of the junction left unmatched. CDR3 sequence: CASSAQGAPNTEAFF. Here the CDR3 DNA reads TGTGCCAGCAGCGCCCAGGGGGCCCCGAACACTGAAGCTTTCTTT. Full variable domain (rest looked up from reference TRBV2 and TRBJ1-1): EPEVTQTPSHQVTQMGQEVILRCVPISNHLYFYWYRQILGQKVEFLVSFYNNEISEKSEIFDDQFSVERPDGSNFTLKIRSTKLEDSAMYFCASSAQGAPNTEAFFGQGTRLTVV.

The DNA of the CDR3 is TGTGCCAGCAGCGTAGGAGTTACCTCCTACAATGAGCAGTTCTTC. This sequence encodes CASSVGVTSYNEQFF. V usage is TRBV9 and J usage is TRBJ2-1; D call uncertain. The V end was cut by 0 bases, the J end by 0 bases, with 7 bases between. Germline V gene data show CDR1 as SGDLS and CDR2 as YYNGEE. The CDR3 contains 15 residues.

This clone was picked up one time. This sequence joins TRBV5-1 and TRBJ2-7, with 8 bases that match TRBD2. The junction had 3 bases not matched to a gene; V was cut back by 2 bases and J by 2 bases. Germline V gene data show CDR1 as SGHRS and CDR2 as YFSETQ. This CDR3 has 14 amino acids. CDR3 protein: CASSFTSGPYEQYF. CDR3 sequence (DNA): TGCGCCAGCAGCTTCACTAGCGGACCCTACGAGCAGTACTTC.

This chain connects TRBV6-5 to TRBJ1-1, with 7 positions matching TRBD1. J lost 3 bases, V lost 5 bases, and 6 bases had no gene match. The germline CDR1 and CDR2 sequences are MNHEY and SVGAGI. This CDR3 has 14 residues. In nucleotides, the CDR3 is TGTGCCAGCAGTCAACAGGGGACTTACACTGAAGCTTTCTTT. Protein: CASSQQGTYTEAFF.

In nucleotides, the CDR3 is TGTGCCACCAGCGAAGACAGGGGGCTTCGGAGCTATGGCTACACCTTC. This encodes CATSEDRGLRSYGYTF. The chain carries TRBV15 and TRBJ1-2; 10 bases are a match to TRBD1. This CDR3 has 16 amino acids. Trimming removed 5 bases from V and 4 bases from J; junction bases left unmatched: 10. CDR1 is LNHNV, CDR2 YYDKDF, per germline (reference sequence).

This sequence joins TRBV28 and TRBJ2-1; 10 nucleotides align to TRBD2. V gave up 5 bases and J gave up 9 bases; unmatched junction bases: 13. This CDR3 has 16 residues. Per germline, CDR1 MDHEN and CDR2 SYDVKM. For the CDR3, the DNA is TGTGCCAGCAGTCTCCCAAGCGGGGGGGCTAGGAGTGAGCAGTTCTTC. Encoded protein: CASSLPSGGARSEQFF.

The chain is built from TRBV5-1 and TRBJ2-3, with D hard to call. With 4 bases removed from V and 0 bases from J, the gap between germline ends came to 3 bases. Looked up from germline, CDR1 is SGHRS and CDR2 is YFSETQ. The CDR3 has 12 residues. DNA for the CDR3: TGCGCCAGCAGCCTAAGCACAGATACGCAGTATTTT. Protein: CASSLSTDTQYF.

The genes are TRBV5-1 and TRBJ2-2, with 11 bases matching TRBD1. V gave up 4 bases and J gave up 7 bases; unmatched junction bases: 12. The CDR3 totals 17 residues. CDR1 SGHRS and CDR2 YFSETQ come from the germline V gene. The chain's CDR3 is CASSPVGQGAHGGELFF. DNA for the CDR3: TGCGCCAGCAGCCCTGTCGGACAGGGGGCGCACGGCGGGGAGCTGTTTTTT.

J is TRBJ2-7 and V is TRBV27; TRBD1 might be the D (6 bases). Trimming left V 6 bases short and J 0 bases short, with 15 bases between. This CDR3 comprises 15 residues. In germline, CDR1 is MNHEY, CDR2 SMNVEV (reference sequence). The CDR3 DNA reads TGTGCCAGCAGCCCATCCGGACAGTCCTCCTACGAGCAGTACTTC. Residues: CASSPSGQSSYEQYF.

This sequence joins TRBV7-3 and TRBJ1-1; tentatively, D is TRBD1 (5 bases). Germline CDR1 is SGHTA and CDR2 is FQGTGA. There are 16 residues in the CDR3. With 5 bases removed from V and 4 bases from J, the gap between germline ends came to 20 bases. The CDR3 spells CASSLQGDQRGTEAFF. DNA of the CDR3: TGTGCCAGCAGCCTCCAGGGTGACCAAAGGGGCACTGAAGCTTTCTTT.

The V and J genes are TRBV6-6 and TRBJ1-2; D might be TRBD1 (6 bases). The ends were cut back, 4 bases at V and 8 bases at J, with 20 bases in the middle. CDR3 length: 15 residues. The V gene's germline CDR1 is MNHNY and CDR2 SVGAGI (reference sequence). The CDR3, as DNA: TGTGCCAGCAGTTTCACAGGGCGAGGGGAAGTCGGCTACACCTTC. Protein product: CASSFTGRGEVGYTF.

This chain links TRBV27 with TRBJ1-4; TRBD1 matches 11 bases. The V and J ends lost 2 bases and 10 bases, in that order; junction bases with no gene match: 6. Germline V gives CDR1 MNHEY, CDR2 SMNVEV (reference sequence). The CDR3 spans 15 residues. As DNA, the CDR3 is TGTGCCAGCAGTTTAGGACAGGGGGCTGATGGAAAACTGTTTTTT. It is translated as CASSLGQGADGKLFF.

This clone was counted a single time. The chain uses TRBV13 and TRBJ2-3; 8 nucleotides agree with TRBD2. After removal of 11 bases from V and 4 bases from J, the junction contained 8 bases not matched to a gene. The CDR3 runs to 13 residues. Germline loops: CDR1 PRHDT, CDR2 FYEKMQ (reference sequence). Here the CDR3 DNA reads TGTGCCTCACCCGGGGGGGCCCCAGATACGCAGTATTTT. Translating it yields CASPGGAPDTQYF.

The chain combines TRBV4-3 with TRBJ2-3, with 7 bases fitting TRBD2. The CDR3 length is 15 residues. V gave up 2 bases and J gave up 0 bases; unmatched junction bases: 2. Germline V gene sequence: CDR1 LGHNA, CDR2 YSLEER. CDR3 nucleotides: TGCGCCAGCAGCCAACTAGCGGCTAGCACAGATACGCAGTATTTT. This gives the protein CASSQLAASTDTQYF.

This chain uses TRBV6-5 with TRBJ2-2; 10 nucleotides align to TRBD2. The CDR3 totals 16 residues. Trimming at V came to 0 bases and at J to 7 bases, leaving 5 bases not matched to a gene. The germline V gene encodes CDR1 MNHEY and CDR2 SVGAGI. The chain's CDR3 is CASSYSASGRVGELFF. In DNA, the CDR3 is TGTGCCAGCAGTTACTCGGCTAGCGGGAGAGTCGGGGAGCTGTTTTTT.